The text below deals with one TCR beta chain. This specimen belongs to a study of blood T cell repertoires in COVID-19. Germline V gene data show CDR1 as SGHRS and CDR2 as YFSETQ. The CDR3 has 11 amino acids. J lost 9 bases, V lost 4 bases, and 1 base had no gene match. Assay used: immunoSEQ multiplex PCR; TCRdb lists only in-frame clones, some missing. Among hundreds of thousands of clones listed, 90% were seen once. The genes are TRBV5-1 and TRBJ2-1, with 7 bases matching TRBD2. This clonotype originated in a woman between 18 and 29 years old with acute COVID-19. Sample: PBMCs or T cells enriched from blood (not recorded which). Written as DNA, the CDR3 is TGCGCCAGCAGCGGCGGGGGTGAGCAGTTCTTC. Protein: CASSGGGEQFF.